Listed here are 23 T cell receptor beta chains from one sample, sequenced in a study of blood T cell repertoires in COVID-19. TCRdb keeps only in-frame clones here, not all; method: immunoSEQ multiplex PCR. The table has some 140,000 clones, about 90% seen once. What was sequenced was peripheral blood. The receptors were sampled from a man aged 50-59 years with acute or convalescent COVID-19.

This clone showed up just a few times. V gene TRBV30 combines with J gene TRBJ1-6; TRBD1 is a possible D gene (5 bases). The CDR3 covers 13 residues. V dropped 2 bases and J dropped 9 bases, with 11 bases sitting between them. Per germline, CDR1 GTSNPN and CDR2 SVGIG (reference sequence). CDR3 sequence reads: CAWSNRLISPLHF. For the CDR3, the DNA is TGTGCCTGGAGTAACAGGCTGATTTCACCCCTCCACTTT.

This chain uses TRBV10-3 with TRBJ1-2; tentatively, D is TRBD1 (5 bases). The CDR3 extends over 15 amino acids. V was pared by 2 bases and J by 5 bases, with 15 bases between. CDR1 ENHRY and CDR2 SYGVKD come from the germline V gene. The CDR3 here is CAISEGAEPGYGYTF. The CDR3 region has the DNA TGTGCCATCAGTGAGGGGGCAGAGCCGGGTTATGGCTACACCTTC.

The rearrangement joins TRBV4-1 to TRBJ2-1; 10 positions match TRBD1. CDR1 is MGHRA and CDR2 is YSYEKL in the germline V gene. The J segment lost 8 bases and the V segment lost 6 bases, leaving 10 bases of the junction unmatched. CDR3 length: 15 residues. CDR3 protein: CASSVRQGALDEQFF. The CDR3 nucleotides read TGCGCCAGCAGTGTTAGACAGGGGGCTTTGGATGAGCAGTTCTTC.

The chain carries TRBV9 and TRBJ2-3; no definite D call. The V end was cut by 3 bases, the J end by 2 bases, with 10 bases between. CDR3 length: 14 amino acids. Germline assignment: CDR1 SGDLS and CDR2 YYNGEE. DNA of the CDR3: TGTGCCAGCAGCGCGCAGGTTCTCACAGATACGCAGTATTTT. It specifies CASSAQVLTDTQYF.

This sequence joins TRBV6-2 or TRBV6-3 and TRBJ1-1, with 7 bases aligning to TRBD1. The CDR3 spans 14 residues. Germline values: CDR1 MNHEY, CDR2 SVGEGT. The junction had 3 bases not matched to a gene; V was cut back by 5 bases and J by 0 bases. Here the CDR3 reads CASSRDSLNTEAFF. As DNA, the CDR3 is TGTGCCAGCAGTCGGGACAGCTTGAACACTGAAGCTTTCTTT.

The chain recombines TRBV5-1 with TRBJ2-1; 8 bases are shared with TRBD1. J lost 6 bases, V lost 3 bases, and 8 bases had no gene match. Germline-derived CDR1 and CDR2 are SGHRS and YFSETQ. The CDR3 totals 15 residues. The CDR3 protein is CASSSRTGLGNEQFF. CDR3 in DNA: TGCGCCAGCAGCTCCAGGACAGGGTTGGGCAATGAGCAGTTCTTC.

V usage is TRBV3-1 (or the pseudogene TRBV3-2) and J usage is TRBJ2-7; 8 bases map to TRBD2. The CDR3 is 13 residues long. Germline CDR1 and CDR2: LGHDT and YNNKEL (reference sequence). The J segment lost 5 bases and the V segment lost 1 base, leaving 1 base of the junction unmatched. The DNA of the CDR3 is TGTGCCAGCAGCCAAGGACTAGCGAACGAGCAGTACGTC. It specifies CASSQGLANEQYV.

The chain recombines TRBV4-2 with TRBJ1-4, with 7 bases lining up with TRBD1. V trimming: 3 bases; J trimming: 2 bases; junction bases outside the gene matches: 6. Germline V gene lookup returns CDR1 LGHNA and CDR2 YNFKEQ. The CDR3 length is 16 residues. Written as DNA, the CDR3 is TGTGCCAGCAGCCAGAGGTTACAGGGGACTAATGAAAAACTGTTTTTT. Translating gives CASSQRLQGTNEKLFF.

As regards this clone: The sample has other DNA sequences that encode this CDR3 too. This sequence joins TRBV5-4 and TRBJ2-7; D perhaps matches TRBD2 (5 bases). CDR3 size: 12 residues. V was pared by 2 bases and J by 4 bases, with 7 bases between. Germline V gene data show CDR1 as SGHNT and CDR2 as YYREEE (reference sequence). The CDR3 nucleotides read TGTGCCAGCAGCTTTGGCGGGTACGAGCAGTACTTC. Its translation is CASSFGGYEQYF.

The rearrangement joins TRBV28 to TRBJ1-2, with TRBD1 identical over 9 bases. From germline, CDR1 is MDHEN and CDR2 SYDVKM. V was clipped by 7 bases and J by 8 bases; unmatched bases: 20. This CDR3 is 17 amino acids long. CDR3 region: CASISAPTKQGAKGYTF. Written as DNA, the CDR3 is TGTGCCAGCATCTCGGCCCCAACAAAACAGGGGGCGAAGGGCTACACCTTC.

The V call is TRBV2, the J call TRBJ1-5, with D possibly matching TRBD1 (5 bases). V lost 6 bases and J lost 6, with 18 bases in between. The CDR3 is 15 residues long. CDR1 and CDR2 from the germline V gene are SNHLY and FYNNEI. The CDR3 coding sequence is TGTGCCAGCAGGCTCACGGCCCAGGGTAGTCAGCCCCAGCATTTT. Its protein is CASRLTAQGSQPQHF.

CDR3 DNA: TGTGCCAGCAGAATAGGGGCGGGGGGAACCTACAATGAGCAGTTCTTC. This codes for CASRIGAGGTYNEQFF. V is TRBV27 and J is TRBJ2-1; TRBD2 aligns across 8 bases. Germline V gene sequence: CDR1 MNHEY, CDR2 SMNVEV (reference sequence). This CDR3 is 16 amino acids long. The V segment lost 6 bases and the J segment 2 bases; nucleotides outside the gene matches: 9.

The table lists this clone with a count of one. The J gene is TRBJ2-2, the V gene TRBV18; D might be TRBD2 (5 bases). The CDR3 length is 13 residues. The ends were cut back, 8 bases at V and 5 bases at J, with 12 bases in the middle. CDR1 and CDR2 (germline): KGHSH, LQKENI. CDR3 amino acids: CASLPDSTGELFF. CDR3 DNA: TGTGCCAGCCTCCCGGACTCGACCGGGGAGCTGTTTTTT.

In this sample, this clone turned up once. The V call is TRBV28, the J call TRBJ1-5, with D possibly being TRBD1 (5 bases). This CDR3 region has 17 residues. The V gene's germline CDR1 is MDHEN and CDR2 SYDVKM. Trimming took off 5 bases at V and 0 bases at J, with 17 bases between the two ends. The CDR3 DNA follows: TGTGCCAGCAGTAGACGACAGTTGTCTAATAGCAATCAGCCCCAGCATTTT. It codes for CASSRRQLSNSNQPQHF.

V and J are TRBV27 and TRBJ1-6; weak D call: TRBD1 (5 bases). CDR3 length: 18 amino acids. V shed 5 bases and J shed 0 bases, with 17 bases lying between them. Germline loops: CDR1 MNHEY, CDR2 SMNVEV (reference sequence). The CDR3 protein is CASSLQGFRSSYNSPLHF. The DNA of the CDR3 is TGTGCCAGCAGTCTCCAGGGCTTCAGGAGCTCCTATAATTCACCCCTCCACTTT.

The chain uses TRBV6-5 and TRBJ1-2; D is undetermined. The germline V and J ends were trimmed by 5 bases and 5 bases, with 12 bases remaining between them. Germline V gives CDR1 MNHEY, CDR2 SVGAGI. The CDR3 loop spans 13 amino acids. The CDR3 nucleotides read TGTGCCAGCAGTCCGGACTCTCAATATGGCTACACCTTC. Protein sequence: CASSPDSQYGYTF.

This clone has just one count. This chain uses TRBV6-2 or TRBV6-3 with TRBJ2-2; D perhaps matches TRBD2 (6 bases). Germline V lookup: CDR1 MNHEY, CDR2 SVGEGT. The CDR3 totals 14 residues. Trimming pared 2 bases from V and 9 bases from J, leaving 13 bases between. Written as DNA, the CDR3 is TGTGCCAGCAGTTACCGCGGGGAAACGCGGGAGCTGTTTTTT. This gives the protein CASSYRGETRELFF.

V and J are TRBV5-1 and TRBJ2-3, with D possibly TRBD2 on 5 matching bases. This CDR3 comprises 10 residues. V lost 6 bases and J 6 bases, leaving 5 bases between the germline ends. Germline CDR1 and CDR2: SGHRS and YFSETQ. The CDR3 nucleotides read TGCGCCAGCACGGGGGATACGCAGTATTTT. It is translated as CASTGDTQYF.

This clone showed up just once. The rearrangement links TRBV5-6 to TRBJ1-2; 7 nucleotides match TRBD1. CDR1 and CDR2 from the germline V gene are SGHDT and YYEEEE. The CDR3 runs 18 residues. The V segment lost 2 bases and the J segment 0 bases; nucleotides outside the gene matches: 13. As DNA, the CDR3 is TGTGCCAGCAGCTTTTTGTTACGGGGCAGGGGGACTAACTATGGCTACACCTTC. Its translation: CASSFLLRGRGTNYGYTF.

The CDR3 region is CASSSRRTVDNYEQYF. The CDR3 DNA sequence: TGTGCCAGCAGTTCGAGGCGGACAGTAGATAACTACGAGCAGTACTTC. The V call is TRBV27, the J call TRBJ2-7; possible D gene TRBD1, 6 bases. Trimming stripped 4 bases from V and 3 bases from J, with 19 bases between. Germline CDR1 MNHEY, CDR2 SMNVEV (reference sequence). This CDR3 has 16 residues.

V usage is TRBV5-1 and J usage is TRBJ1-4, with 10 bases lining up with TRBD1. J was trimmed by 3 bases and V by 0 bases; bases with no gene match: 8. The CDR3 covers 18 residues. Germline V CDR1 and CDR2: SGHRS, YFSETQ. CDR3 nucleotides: TGCGCCAGCAGCTTGGCCCCGGACAGGGGGACAGCTAATGAAAAACTGTTTTTT. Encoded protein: CASSLAPDRGTANEKLFF. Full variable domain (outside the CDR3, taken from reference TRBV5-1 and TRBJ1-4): KAGVTQTPRYLIKTRGQQVTLSCSPISGHRSVSWYQQTPGQGLQFLFEYFSETQRNKGNFPGRFSGRQFSNSRSEMNVSTLELGDSALYLCASSLAPDRGTANEKLFFGSGTQLSVL.

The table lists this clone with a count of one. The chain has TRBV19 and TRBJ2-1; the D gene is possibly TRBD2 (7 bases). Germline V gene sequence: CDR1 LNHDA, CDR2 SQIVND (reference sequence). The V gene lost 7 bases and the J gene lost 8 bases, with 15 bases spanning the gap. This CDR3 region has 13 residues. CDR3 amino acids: CASTGTTGYEQFF. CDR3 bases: TGTGCCAGTACCGGGACTACAGGGTATGAGCAGTTCTTC.

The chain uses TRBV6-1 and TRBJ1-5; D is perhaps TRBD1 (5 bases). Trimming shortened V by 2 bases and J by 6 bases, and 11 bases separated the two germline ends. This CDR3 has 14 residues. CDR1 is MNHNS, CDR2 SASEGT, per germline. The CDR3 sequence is CASSEQGVGQPQHF. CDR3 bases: TGTGCCAGCAGTGAACAGGGCGTGGGTCAGCCCCAGCATTTT.